Presented here are 6 T cell receptor beta chains from one specimen sequenced in a study of T cells after yellow fever vaccination (dated by TCRdb to between 2018 and 2021). Receptors were amplified or captured by 5' RACE. TCRdb shows the sequencer as Illumina HiSeq 2500. The public reads were reprocessed in TCRdb via fastp at Q25 and MiXCR, keeping in-frame beta chains. Each entry merges the rows of one CDR3 protein and shows their most common DNA and genes. The sample yields tens of thousands of distinct CDR3 sequences; 7.4% were counted once. Roughly 27% of the sample rests with the top ten. The treatment or condition tag for this specimen amounts to: live attenuated yellow fever vaccine strain. The sequenced sample was CD8+ T cells sorted from PBMCs, obtained more than 13 days after the first yellow fever vaccination. These receptors all stem from a man aged 18 to 30 who received the YFV17D yellow fever vaccine.

This chain connects TRBV3-1 to TRBJ2-3, with D maybe TRBD2 (5 bases). V lost 1 base and J lost 0, with 8 bases in between. The CDR3 covers 15 residues. Germline CDR1 and CDR2: LGHDT and YNNKEL (reference sequence). As DNA, the CDR3 is TGTGCCAGCAGCCAAGGGTGGACTAGCACAGATACGCAGTATTTT. It encodes CASSQGWTSTDTQYF.

This clonotype was recorded many times. The chain employs TRBV4-1 and TRBJ1-2; 7 nucleotides align to TRBD1. The CDR3 consists of 16 residues. J lost 6 bases, V lost 2 bases, and 12 bases had no gene match. Germline values: CDR1 MGHRA, CDR2 YSYEKL. The CDR3 loop is CASSQRDSSFTDGYTF. In DNA form, the CDR3 reads TGCGCCAGCAGCCAACGGGACAGCTCTTTTACCGATGGCTACACCTTC.

There are many counts of this clonotype. This chain joins TRBV3-1 and TRBJ2-3; TRBD1 matches at 8 bases. From germline, CDR1 is LGHDT and CDR2 YNNKEL (reference sequence). Trimming took 1 base from V and 5 from J; bases not matched to a gene: 5. The CDR3 covers 15 residues. This CDR3 reads CASSQVGQGRDTQYF. The CDR3 region has the DNA TGTGCCAGCAGCCAAGTAGGACAGGGTAGAGATACGCAGTATTTT.

The chain carries TRBV19 and TRBJ2-2, with TRBD2 matching over 8 bases. Germline loops: CDR1 LNHDA, CDR2 SQIVND (reference sequence). V lost 7 bases to trimming and J lost 0 bases; unmatched junction nucleotides: 16. The CDR3 totals 19 residues. For the CDR3, the DNA is TGTGCCAGTACCGCCTTTGCGGGGGGATCAGCCTCGAACACCGGGGAGCTGTTTTTT. Protein: CASTAFAGGSASNTGELFF. Together with reference TRBV19 and TRBJ2-2, the CDR3 gives the full variable domain: DGGITQSPKYLFRKEGQNVTLSCEQNLNHDAMYWYRQDPGQGLRLIYYSQIVNDFQKGDIAEGYSVSREKKESFPLTVTSAQKNPTAFYLCASTAFAGGSASNTGELFFGEGSRLTVL.

This clonotype has at least ten counts. This chain links TRBV3-1 with TRBJ2-7; D not certain. The CDR3 length is 13 residues. Per germline, CDR1 LGHDT and CDR2 YNNKEL (reference sequence). V was pared by 0 bases and J by 3 bases, with 6 bases between. The CDR3 loop reads CASSQDPGYEQYF. The CDR3 nucleotides are TGTGCCAGCAGCCAAGATCCCGGCTACGAGCAGTACTTC.

This clonotype has a count of ten or more. The CDR3: CSAIDRDHGELFF. CDR3 sequence (DNA): TGCAGTGCTATAGACAGGGATCACGGGGAGCTGTTTTTT. V is TRBV20-1 and J is TRBJ2-2; 7 positions match TRBD1. The CDR3 sequence is 13 residues long. V dropped 4 bases and J dropped 7; count of bases not matched to a gene: 6. Germline lookup yields CDR1 DFQATT and CDR2 SNEGSKA (reference sequence).